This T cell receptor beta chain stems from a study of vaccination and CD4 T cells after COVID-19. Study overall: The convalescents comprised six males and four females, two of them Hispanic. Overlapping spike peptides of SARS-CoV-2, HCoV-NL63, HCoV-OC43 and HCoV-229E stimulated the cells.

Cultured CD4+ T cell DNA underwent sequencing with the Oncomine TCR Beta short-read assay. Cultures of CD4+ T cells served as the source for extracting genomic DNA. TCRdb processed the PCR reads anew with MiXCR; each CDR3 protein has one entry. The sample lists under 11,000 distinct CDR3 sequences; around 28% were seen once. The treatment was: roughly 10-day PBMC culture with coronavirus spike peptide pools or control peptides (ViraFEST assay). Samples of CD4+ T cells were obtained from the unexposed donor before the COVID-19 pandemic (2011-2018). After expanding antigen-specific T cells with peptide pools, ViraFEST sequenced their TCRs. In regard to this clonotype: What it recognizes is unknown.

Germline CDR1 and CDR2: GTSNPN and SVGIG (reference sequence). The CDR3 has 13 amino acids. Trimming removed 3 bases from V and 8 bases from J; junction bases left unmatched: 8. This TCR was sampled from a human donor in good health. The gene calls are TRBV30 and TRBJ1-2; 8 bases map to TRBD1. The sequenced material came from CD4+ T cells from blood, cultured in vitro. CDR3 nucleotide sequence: TGTGCCTGGAGGCTAACACAGGGGGGCGGCTACACCTTC. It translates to CAWRLTQGGGYTF. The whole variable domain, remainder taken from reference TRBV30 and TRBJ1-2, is SQTIHQWPATLVQPVGSPLSLECTVEGTSNPNLYWYRQAAGRGLQLLFYSVGIGQISSEVPQNLSASRPQDRQFILSSKKLLLSDSGFYLCAWRLTQGGGYTFGSGTRLTVV.